This is a list of T cell receptor beta chains from one sample in a study of T cell repertoires in cytomegalovirus infection. TCRdb recomputed calls from the reads with MiXCR, one row per CDR3 protein. Among around 360,000 distinct CDR3 sequences listed, about 34% were seen once. The antigens for these receptors are not known. This material consisted of cultured PBMCs, taken from culture after CMV antigen stimulation. These receptors were obtained from a human donor in good health (CMV status not recorded). Some clones in this sample may be carry-over from other donors' samples. The CDR3 runs from the conserved cysteine through the conserved F or W. Each record gives: CDR3 DNA, CDR3 protein, D gene, J gene, clone size, V gene. D genes are given only for firm matches. Clone size is stated in some rows and not others, as once, few, many or a class when expanded.

DNA: TGCGCCAGCAGCCTAGCCGACATGGCGCCCTACGAGCAGTACTTC; CDR3: CASSLADMAPYEQYF; D: -; J: TRBJ2-7; size: few; V: TRBV4-1
DNA: TGCGCCAGCAGGGGGAACTCAGATACGCAGTATTTT; CDR3: CASRGNSDTQYF; D: -; J: TRBJ2-3; size: -; V: TRBV4-1
DNA: TGTGCCAGCAGCCTCCGTAGCGGGAGGGCCATGCGGGATGAGCAGTTCTTC; CDR3: CASSLRSGRAMRDEQFF; D: TRBD2; J: TRBJ2-1; size: -; V: TRBV11-2
DNA: TGTGCCAGCAGCGTACCCAATCAGCCCCAGCATTTT; CDR3: CASSVPNQPQHF; D: -; J: TRBJ1-5; size: -; V: TRBV7-2
DNA: TGTGCCAGCGGGGTGGACGGCCGAAAACTGTTTTTT; CDR3: CASGVDGRKLFF; D: -; J: TRBJ1-4; size: -; V: TRBV7-2
DNA: TGTGCCATCAGTGAACAGGGGTTCAACATTCAGTACTTC; CDR3: CAISEQGFNIQYF; D: TRBD1; J: TRBJ2-4; size: -; V: TRBV10-3
DNA: TGTGCCAGCAGCTTAGGGTACCAGGGGAACACTGAAGCTTTCTTT; CDR3: CASSLGYQGNTEAFF; D: -; J: TRBJ1-1; size: many; V: TRBV7-2
DNA: TGTGCCAGCAGTTACTCGTGGGTGAATGAAGCTTTCTTT; CDR3: CASSYSWVNEAFF; D: -; J: TRBJ1-1; size: -; V: TRBV6-2/TRBV6-3
DNA: TGTGCCATCAGTGAGTCGAGGGGCAGGGAAGATGGCTACACCTTC; CDR3: CAISESRGREDGYTF; D: -; J: TRBJ1-2; size: many; V: TRBV10-3
DNA: TGTGCCAGCAGTTACGGGGGGATGAATCTAGCGGATACGCAGTATTTT; CDR3: CASSYGGMNLADTQYF; D: -; J: TRBJ2-3; size: few; V: TRBV6-2/TRBV6-3
DNA: TGTGCCAGCAGGCGACTAGCGGGGACCTACAATGAGCAGTTCTTC; CDR3: CASRRLAGTYNEQFF; D: TRBD2; J: TRBJ2-1; size: -; V: TRBV5-4
DNA: TGTGCCAGCAGTCCCGGACTAGCGGGGGTGAAAGAGCAGTACTTC; CDR3: CASSPGLAGVKEQYF; D: TRBD2; J: TRBJ2-7; size: few; V: TRBV2
DNA: TGTGCCAGCGCCGGGACAGGGGGCACTGAAGCTTTCTTT; CDR3: CASAGTGGTEAFF; D: TRBD1; J: TRBJ1-1; size: few; V: TRBV19
DNA: TGTGCCAGCTCACCCTCACGTCAGACAGGTGAAGGTGGGGCCAACGTCCTGACTTTC; CDR3: CASSPSRQTGEGGANVLTF; D: -; J: TRBJ2-6; size: -; V: TRBV18
DNA: TGTGCCAGCCAGACCACTAGCGTTCGAGAGACCCAGTACTTC; CDR3: CASQTTSVRETQYF; D: TRBD2; J: TRBJ2-5; size: once; V: TRBV12-3/TRBV12-4
DNA: TGTGCCAGCAGCGAGAGGGGACAGAACTACTACGAGCAGTACTTC; CDR3: CASSERGQNYYEQYF; D: TRBD1; J: TRBJ2-7; size: -; V: TRBV9
DNA: TGTGCCATCAGTTCCGGGACAACCTCTGGAAACACCATATATTTT; CDR3: CAISSGTTSGNTIYF; D: -; J: TRBJ1-3; size: -; V: TRBV10-3
DNA: TGCGCCAGCAGCCAACCCCCAGGGGGGAGCTCCTACAATGAGCAGTTCTTC; CDR3: CASSQPPGGSSYNEQFF; D: -; J: TRBJ2-1; size: -; V: TRBV4-1
DNA: TGTGCCAGCAGCCGACGGACGGGGTCTAGCACTGAAGCTTTCTTT; CDR3: CASSRRTGSSTEAFF; D: -; J: TRBJ1-1; size: -; V: TRBV28
DNA: TGTGCCAGCAGCTTAGTGAGGGGCGCCTATGGCTACACCTTC; CDR3: CASSLVRGAYGYTF; D: -; J: TRBJ1-2; size: -; V: TRBV7-8
DNA: TGCGCCAGCAGCCAAGAAGGGGAATTCTATGGCTACACCTTC; CDR3: CASSQEGEFYGYTF; D: -; J: TRBJ1-2; size: -; V: TRBV4-1
DNA: TGTGCCAGCAGCCGGACTAGAGACTACAATGAGCAGTTCTTC; CDR3: CASSRTRDYNEQFF; D: TRBD2; J: TRBJ2-1; size: -; V: TRBV7-3
DNA: TGCAGTGCAAAGTCAGGGGGAGGGCTGGGGGAGCTGTTTTTT; CDR3: CSAKSGGGLGELFF; D: -; J: TRBJ2-2; size: -; V: TRBV20-1
DNA: TGTGCCAGTAGAGGTTCGACAGGAGACACAGATACGCAGTATTTT; CDR3: CASRGSTGDTDTQYF; D: -; J: TRBJ2-3; size: -; V: TRBV27
DNA: TGTGCCAGCAGTTACTCGGGACGATACAATGAGCAGTTCTTC; CDR3: CASSYSGRYNEQFF; D: -; J: TRBJ2-1; size: -; V: TRBV6-2/TRBV6-3
DNA: TGTGCCAGCAGCATGGGGAGACAATTTTCCAGGGAAGAGACCCAGTACTTC; CDR3: CASSMGRQFSREETQYF; D: -; J: TRBJ2-5; size: -; V: TRBV7-8
DNA: TGCGCCAGCAGCCAAGAGCAGGGCAGGGACAGTGGCTACACCTTC; CDR3: CASSQEQGRDSGYTF; D: TRBD1; J: TRBJ1-2; size: -; V: TRBV4-1
DNA: TGTGCCAGTAGGATTGACAGGGCTCTTCCTCAGCCCCAGCATTTT; CDR3: CASRIDRALPQPQHF; D: TRBD1; J: TRBJ1-5; size: -; V: TRBV19
DNA: TGTGCCAGTAGTATAGTTTCCGGGCTCGGCGGGGAGCTGTTTTTT; CDR3: CASSIVSGLGGELFF; D: -; J: TRBJ2-2; size: once; V: TRBV19
DNA: TGTGCCAGCAGCTTAAATAGCGGGAGGGCCCCCAATGAGCAGTTCTTC; CDR3: CASSLNSGRAPNEQFF; D: TRBD2; J: TRBJ2-1; size: -; V: TRBV7-9
DNA: TGTGCCAGCAGCCCGCGGACAGGGGACTACAATGAGCAGTTCTTC; CDR3: CASSPRTGDYNEQFF; D: TRBD1; J: TRBJ2-1; size: -; V: TRBV7-8
DNA: TGTGCCAGCAGGGAACAGGGGAGCACTGAAGCTTTCTTT; CDR3: CASREQGSTEAFF; D: TRBD1; J: TRBJ1-1; size: -; V: TRBV12-3/TRBV12-4
DNA: TGTGCCAGCGATATAGCGGGAGTCTACAATGAGCAGTTCTTC; CDR3: CASDIAGVYNEQFF; D: TRBD2; J: TRBJ2-1; size: few; V: TRBV12-3/TRBV12-4
DNA: TGTGCCAGCAGCGTAGAACAGGACCAAGAGACCCAGTACTTC; CDR3: CASSVEQDQETQYF; D: -; J: TRBJ2-5; size: -; V: TRBV9
DNA: TGTGCCAGCAGCCCCCGGGACAGGGAAAAACTGTTTTTT; CDR3: CASSPRDREKLFF; D: TRBD1; J: TRBJ1-4; size: once; V: TRBV7-9
DNA: TGCAGCGTTGGGACACTAGCGGGTGCCTACGAGCAGTACTTC; CDR3: CSVGTLAGAYEQYF; D: TRBD2; J: TRBJ2-7; size: few; V: TRBV29-1
DNA: TGTGCCAGCAGCTTAACGGGGCTACAGGGGTGGAATGAGCAGTTCTTC; CDR3: CASSLTGLQGWNEQFF; D: TRBD1; J: TRBJ2-1; size: -; V: TRBV7-9
DNA: TGTGCCAGCAGCGTAGGGACAGTGAACACTGAAGCTTTCTTT; CDR3: CASSVGTVNTEAFF; D: -; J: TRBJ1-1; size: once; V: TRBV9
DNA: TGTGCCAGCAGTTCCCGGAAGACTAGCGGGAGAATAAACACCCAGTACTTC; CDR3: CASSSRKTSGRINTQYF; D: TRBD2; J: TRBJ2-5; size: -; V: TRBV6-5
DNA: TGTGCCAGCAGCTTTAGGACGACTAGCGGCACAGATACGCAGTATTTT; CDR3: CASSFRTTSGTDTQYF; D: TRBD2; J: TRBJ2-3; size: many; V: TRBV7-2
DNA: TGTGCCAGCGGAAAGACCTTATACGGGACAGGGGCCTACAATGAGCAGTTCTTC; CDR3: CASGKTLYGTGAYNEQFF; D: TRBD1; J: TRBJ2-1; size: -; V: TRBV6-2/TRBV6-3
DNA: TGCAGTGCTCAACAGGGGGTTCATGGCTACACCTTC; CDR3: CSAQQGVHGYTF; D: TRBD1; J: TRBJ1-2; size: -; V: TRBV20-1
DNA: TGTGCTAGTGGTCCCCCCAGGGGGCGAGAGACCCAGTACTTC; CDR3: CASGPPRGRETQYF; D: TRBD1; J: TRBJ2-5; size: few; V: TRBV12-5
DNA: TGTGCCAGCAGCTCGGGACTAGTTAGTGCAGAGACCCAGTACTTC; CDR3: CASSSGLVSAETQYF; D: TRBD2; J: TRBJ2-5; size: many; V: TRBV7-2
DNA: TGTGCCAGTGGGGTCAGGGGAGAGACCCAGTACTTC; CDR3: CASGVRGETQYF; D: -; J: TRBJ2-5; size: -; V: TRBV19
DNA: TGCAGTGCTAGCCAGGGGGCTATGAACACTGAAGCTTTCTTT; CDR3: CSASQGAMNTEAFF; D: TRBD1; J: TRBJ1-1; size: few; V: TRBV20-1
DNA: TGCGCCAGCAGCCGGCAGGTAGTCCAAGAGACCCAGTACTTC; CDR3: CASSRQVVQETQYF; D: -; J: TRBJ2-5; size: few; V: TRBV4-1
DNA: TGCAGCGCGGATATGGGAGGCATGAACACTGAAGCTTTCTTT; CDR3: CSADMGGMNTEAFF; D: -; J: TRBJ1-1; size: few; V: TRBV29-1
DNA: TGTGCCAGCAGCTTCAGGCATGAGCAGTTCTTC; CDR3: CASSFRHEQFF; D: -; J: TRBJ2-1; size: few; V: TRBV7-9
DNA: TGTGCCAGCAGTTGGACTAGGGGGGCAGATACGCAGTATTTT; CDR3: CASSWTRGADTQYF; D: -; J: TRBJ2-3; size: -; V: TRBV7-2
DNA: TGTGCCAGCAGCTTGACACCCTATGGAACCACAGATACGCAGTATTTT; CDR3: CASSLTPYGTTDTQYF; D: -; J: TRBJ2-3; size: few; V: TRBV7-2
DNA: TGTGCCAGCAGAACGGGGACTAGCGGGATTAGCACAGATACGCAGTATTTT; CDR3: CASRTGTSGISTDTQYF; D: TRBD2; J: TRBJ2-3; size: -; V: TRBV27